These 26 T cell receptor beta chains originate from one sample sequenced in a study of technical replicates of blood from several donors. TCRdb's table, derived via immunoSEQ multiplex PCR, lists solely in-frame clones and lacks some. The table has approximately 79,000 clones, 85% to 95% seen once. The sample consisted of T cells isolated from PBMCs. These receptors all come from a human donor in good health.

The CDR3 nucleotides are TGTGCCTCCAGGGAGGGGGATCAGCCCCAGCATTTT. This gives the protein CASREGDQPQHF. The chain has TRBV30 and TRBJ1-5; tentatively, D is TRBD1 (6 bases). V lost 7 bases and J 5 bases, leaving 12 bases between the germline ends. The CDR3 totals 12 residues. The germline V gene has CDR1 GTSNPN and CDR2 SVGIG (reference sequence).

This chain uses TRBV19 with TRBJ2-1; 8 positions agree with TRBD2. Germline V CDR1 and CDR2: LNHDA, SQIVND (reference sequence). The length of the CDR3 is 16 residues. The V and J ends lost 6 bases and 3 bases, in that order; junction bases with no gene match: 10. CDR3 nucleotides: TGTGCCAGTAGCCCTAAAGCGGGAGTGTTCTACAATGAGCAGTTCTTC. This gives the protein CASSPKAGVFYNEQFF. The whole variable domain, remainder taken from reference TRBV19 and TRBJ2-1, is DGGITQSPKYLFRKEGQNVTLSCEQNLNHDAMYWYRQDPGQGLRLIYYSQIVNDFQKGDIAEGYSVSREKKESFPLTVTSAQKNPTAFYLCASSPKAGVFYNEQFFGPGTRLTVL.

J is TRBJ1-5 and V is TRBV4-1, with D perhaps TRBD1 (5 bases). From germline, CDR1 is MGHRA and CDR2 YSYEKL. The V end was cut by 8 bases, the J end by 10 bases, with 21 bases between. The CDR3 covers 14 residues. CDR3 in DNA: TGCGCCAGCGCCTTAGAAGGCGCCGGGGGACCCCAGCATTTT. It yields the protein CASALEGAGGPQHF.

The chain carries TRBV9 and TRBJ1-5; unclear D gene. The CDR3 is 14 residues long. CDR1 SGDLS and CDR2 YYNGEE come from the germline V gene. Deletions cut 0 bases from V and 6 bases from J, with 10 bases between. CDR3 DNA sequence: TGTGCCAGCAGCGTAGGCCCGGTGAGTCAGCCCCAGCATTTT. Amino acids: CASSVGPVSQPQHF.

This chain connects TRBV6-5 to TRBJ1-2; D is perhaps TRBD1 (6 bases). The germline V and J ends were trimmed by 2 bases and 9 bases, with 13 bases remaining between them. This CDR3 contains 13 residues. Germline CDR1 MNHEY, CDR2 SVGAGI. The CDR3 bases are TGTGCCAGCAGTTACCGCGGACAGTTCAGCTACACCTTC. Amino acid sequence: CASSYRGQFSYTF.

The chain links TRBV5-6 to TRBJ2-2; 13 positions agree with TRBD2. CDR1 is SGHDT, CDR2 YYEEEE, per germline. Trimming cost V 6 bases and J 8 bases; bases outside gene matches: 13. The CDR3 extends over 17 amino acids. Written as DNA, the CDR3 is TGTGCCAGCACACCACTAGCGGGAGGGCCCTTGGCTGGGGAGCTGTTTTTT. Its translation is CASTPLAGGPLAGELFF.

The genes are TRBV5-1 and TRBJ2-5, with 7 bases identical to TRBD1. The V gene end was trimmed by 4 bases and the J gene end by 1 base; junction bases not matched to a gene: 4. CDR3 size: 14 residues. Germline-derived CDR1 and CDR2 are SGHRS and YFSETQ. The CDR3 sequence is CASSRDRAQETQYF. In nucleotides, the CDR3 is TGCGCCAGCAGCCGAGACAGGGCCCAAGAGACCCAGTACTTC.

The V call is TRBV18, the J call TRBJ2-1; 7 nucleotides agree with TRBD2. The junction had 3 bases not matched to a gene; V was cut back by 1 base and J by 6 bases. CDR3 size: 14 residues. The germline CDR1 and CDR2 sequences are KGHSH and LQKENI. The CDR3 reads CASSPQASGNEQFF. The CDR3 coding sequence is TGTGCCAGCTCACCACAGGCTAGCGGCAATGAGCAGTTCTTC.

In its sample, this clone was seen once. This sequence joins TRBV10-3 and TRBJ1-1, with 10 bases identical to TRBD1. Per germline, CDR1 ENHRY and CDR2 SYGVKD. This CDR3 has 11 amino acids. The CDR3 DNA sequence: TGTGCTTCGGGACAGGGGACTGAAGCTTTCTTT. Translated: CASGQGTEAFF.

The V and J genes are TRBV7-9 and TRBJ1-3; TRBD1 is a possible D gene (5 bases). V lost 11 bases and J lost 4, with 15 bases in between. Germline V CDR1 and CDR2: SEHNR, FQNEAQ (reference sequence). This CDR3 region has 13 residues. The CDR3 bases are TGTGCCCAGGAGGGGATCCCCGGAAACACCATATATTTT. This translates into CAQEGIPGNTIYF.

The J gene is TRBJ1-5, the V gene TRBV10-3, with D tentatively TRBD1 (6 bases). The V gene's germline CDR1 is ENHRY and CDR2 SYGVKD. Trimming took off 0 bases at V and 3 bases at J, with 9 bases between the two ends. This CDR3 comprises 15 residues. The CDR3 DNA follows: TGTGCCATCAGTGAGTCCGACAGGCCCAATCAGCCCCAGCATTTT. Its translation is CAISESDRPNQPQHF.

J is TRBJ2-3 and V is TRBV5-4; 8 bases are shared with TRBD2. Germline-derived CDR1 and CDR2 are SGHNT and YYREEE (reference sequence). The CDR3 has 19 amino acids. The V and J ends lost 3 bases and 4 bases, in that order; junction bases with no gene match: 19. The CDR3 is CASSSLGSSGMAGADTQYF. CDR3 sequence (DNA): TGTGCCAGCAGCTCCCTGGGAAGTAGCGGGATGGCGGGAGCAGATACGCAGTATTTT.

The V and J genes are TRBV6-1 and TRBJ2-4, with TRBD1 as a possible D gene (5 bases). Germline-derived CDR1 and CDR2 are MNHNS and SASEGT. The germline V and J ends were trimmed by 1 base and 11 bases, with 15 bases remaining between them. The length of the CDR3 is 14 residues. As DNA, the CDR3 is TGTGCCAGCAGTGAAGTTGGGGCGATGCAGGTTCAGTACTTC. Amino acids: CASSEVGAMQVQYF.

The genes are TRBV7-8 and TRBJ1-1; unclear D gene. The CDR3 is 15 residues long. Trimming removed 4 bases from V and 2 bases from J, with 14 bases in between. Germline CDR1 and CDR2: SGHVS and FQNEAQ. The CDR3 spells CASSYETPYNTEAFF. CDR3 DNA sequence: TGTGCCAGCAGCTACGAGACTCCCTATAACACTGAAGCTTTCTTT. The full variable domain, in which reference TRBV7-8 and TRBJ1-1 provide the parts outside the CDR3, is GAGVSQSPRYKVAKRGQDVALRCDPISGHVSLFWYQQALGQGPEFLTYFQNEAQLDKSGLPSDRFFAERPEGSVSTLKIQRTQQEDSAVYLCASSYETPYNTEAFFGQGTRLTVV.

This rearrangement joins TRBV4-2 to TRBJ2-7; D gene unclear. The CDR3 covers 15 residues. Trimming pared 0 bases from V and 0 bases from J, leaving 9 bases between. In germline, CDR1 is LGHNA, CDR2 YNFKEQ. The CDR3 region is CASSQETGSSYEQYF. DNA for the CDR3: TGTGCCAGCAGCCAAGAGACGGGTAGCTCCTACGAGCAGTACTTC.

The V call is TRBV19, the J call TRBJ2-1; D might be TRBD2 (6 bases). This CDR3 comprises 16 residues. Germline V lookup: CDR1 LNHDA, CDR2 SQIVND (reference sequence). V was trimmed by 3 bases and J by 0 bases, leaving 12 bases between them. The CDR3 DNA is TGTGCCAGTAGTATTCTCTCCGGGAGCTCCTACAATGAGCAGTTCTTC. Its translation is CASSILSGSSYNEQFF.

This chain's CDR3 is CASSLMLAGVDTQYF. The CDR3 DNA follows: TGTGCCAGCAGCTTAATGCTAGCGGGAGTAGATACGCAGTATTTT. The rearrangement links TRBV7-9 to TRBJ2-3, with 10 bases identical to TRBD2. With 2 bases clipped from V and 5 bases from J, the junction kept 4 bases outside the gene matches. The length of the CDR3 is 15 residues. Germline V lookup: CDR1 SEHNR, CDR2 FQNEAQ (reference sequence).

The chain links TRBV21-1 to TRBJ1-1; the DNA was not used to check the table's D call, TRBD1. TRBV21-1 is a recognized pseudogene. There are 16 residues in the CDR3. CDR3 coding DNA: TGTGCCAGCAGCAAAGAAGGCAGGGGGCTCGTCACTGAAGCTTTCTTT. Protein product: CASSKEGRGLVTEAFF.

The V call is TRBV29-1, the J call TRBJ1-2, with 8 bases matching TRBD1. Looked up from germline, CDR1 is SQVTM and CDR2 is ANQGSEA. V trimming: 1 base; J trimming: 2 bases; junction bases outside the gene matches: 3. The CDR3 loop spans 14 amino acids. The CDR3 sequence: CSVEGRGRNYGYTF. CDR3 sequence (DNA): TGCAGCGTTGAAGGCAGGGGGCGGAACTATGGCTACACCTTC.

The rearrangement joins TRBV9 to TRBJ1-2; D unresolved. V was pared by 4 bases and J by 4 bases, with 14 bases between. In germline, CDR1 is SGDLS, CDR2 YYNGEE. CDR3 size: 14 residues. The CDR3 nucleotides are TGTGCCAGCAGCCCGGGAGACCCGTCCTATGGCTACACCTTC. Its translation: CASSPGDPSYGYTF.

The chain is built from TRBV13 and TRBJ1-1; D is unresolved. This CDR3 region has 14 residues. Trimming pared 1 base from V and 0 bases from J, leaving 6 bases between. The germline V gene has CDR1 PRHDT and CDR2 FYEKMQ (reference sequence). CDR3 bases: TGTGCCAGCAGCTTAGTAGATATGAACACTGAAGCTTTCTTT. Its translation is CASSLVDMNTEAFF.

The gene calls are TRBV5-6 and TRBJ2-1; TRBD2 matches 7 bases. The CDR3 spans 14 residues. Germline lookup yields CDR1 SGHDT and CDR2 YYEEEE. V gave up 6 bases and J gave up 0 bases; unmatched junction bases: 3. The CDR3 protein is CASNPGGSYNEQFF. The CDR3 nucleotides read TGTGCCAGCAACCCGGGGGGCTCCTACAATGAGCAGTTCTTC.

The chain recombines TRBV5-4 with TRBJ2-1; the match to TRBD2 covers 14 bases. The V gene end was trimmed by 4 bases and the J gene end by 6 bases; junction bases not matched to a gene: 3. CDR1 is SGHNT and CDR2 is YYREEE in the germline V gene (reference sequence). This CDR3 spans 15 amino acids. The CDR3 is CASSRGLAGANEQFF. As DNA, the CDR3 is TGTGCCAGCAGCCGGGGACTAGCGGGAGCCAATGAGCAGTTCTTC.

This chain links TRBV7-3 with TRBJ1-2; 9 bases map to TRBD1. V shed 5 bases and J 2 bases; nucleotides not matched to a gene: 6. Germline V gives CDR1 SGHTA, CDR2 FQGTGA. CDR3 length: 15 residues. CDR3 in DNA: TGTGCCAGCAGCAAAACAGGGGGCCAAAACTATGGCTACACCTTC. Its protein product is CASSKTGGQNYGYTF.

V is TRBV5-8 and J is TRBJ1-3; D remains ambiguous. The CDR3 runs to 14 residues. Germline V gene lookup returns CDR1 SGHTS and CDR2 YDEGEE. V was shortened by 4 bases and J by 0 bases, with 8 bases between the two germline ends. The CDR3: CASSHSSSGNTIYF. CDR3 coding DNA: TGTGCCAGCAGCCATAGCTCCTCTGGAAACACCATATATTTT.

This sequence joins TRBV9 and TRBJ2-5, with a tentative D call TRBD2 (5 bases). V gave up 1 base and J gave up 7 bases, with 14 bases separating them. This CDR3 spans 14 amino acids. CDR1 is SGDLS, CDR2 YYNGEE, per germline. DNA of the CDR3: TGTGCCAGCAGCGTATATAGTAGTGCGGGGACCCAGTACTTC. Its translation: CASSVYSSAGTQYF.